This T cell receptor (beta chain) was sequenced for a study of blood T cell repertoires in COVID-19. Only in-frame clones appear in the TCRdb table, and some are missing; sequencing was by immunoSEQ multiplex PCR. This repertoire shows about 140,000 clones, roughly 88% found once; its top ten account for 1.5%. This CDR3 spans 15 amino acids. Germline loops: CDR1 SGHRS, CDR2 YFSETQ. The V end lost 6 bases, the J end lost 2 bases, and 12 bases lay between the germline ends. This receptor was taken from a woman in her fifties or sixties with acute or convalescent COVID-19. Sample: peripheral blood. This chain joins TRBV5-1 and TRBJ2-6; D is undetermined. CDR3 protein: CASTLSVAGANVLTF. CDR3 in DNA: TGCGCCAGCACACTCAGCGTGGCTGGGGCCAACGTCCTGACTTTC. The whole variable domain, remainder taken from reference TRBV5-1 and TRBJ2-6, is KAGVTQTPRYLIKTRGQQVTLSCSPISGHRSVSWYQQTPGQGLQFLFEYFSETQRNKGNFPGRFSGRQFSNSRSEMNVSTLELGDSALYLCASTLSVAGANVLTFGAGSRLTVL.